The 26 T cell receptor beta chains presented below share a single source sample, sequenced in a study of blood T cells in healthy people across ages. The use of a sample-barcoded 5' primer and a J-beta primer mix characterized a second PCR of roughly 6 to 11 cycles. Via MiXCR, TCRdb re-called the 5' RACE reads, giving one row per CDR3 protein. This table has just under 900,000 distinct CDR3 sequences, less than 35% appearing once. Sequencing was performed on blood. These receptors originate from a woman over 75 in good health.

In the case of this clonotype: Just one base apart from a much larger clone, this may be a read error. This sequence joins TRBV9 and TRBJ2-5; D unclear. Germline V lookup: CDR1 SGDLS, CDR2 YYNGEE. Between the trimmed V and J ends, which lost 4 bases and 8 bases, there was a span of 18 bases. The CDR3 has 14 amino acids. The CDR3 spells CASSFLGTTDTQYF. CDR3 bases: TGTGCCAGCAGCTTCCTCGGAACAACGGACACCCAGTACTTC.

Concerning this clonotype itself: The CDR3 end shows no conserved phenylalanine or tryptophan, and so a read error is likely. Because the CDR3's place on the DNA is in doubt, the DNA is left out and the CDR3 is given as listed by TCRdb. The chain combines TRBV11-2 with TRBJ2-1; TRBD2, the table's D call, was not compared with the DNA. The CDR3 has 15 amino acids, counting both end residues. CDR1 is SGHAT and CDR2 is FQNNGV in the germline V gene. CDR3 amino acids: CASRAAQRGGREPFV.

This clonotype was observed many times. The rearrangement links TRBV12-3 or TRBV12-4 to TRBJ2-1, with a possible D match to TRBD2 (6 bases). This CDR3 spans 16 amino acids. The V gene lost 3 bases and the J gene lost 2 bases, with 14 bases spanning the gap. This chain's CDR3 is CASSFSGLTAYNEQFF. Written as DNA, the CDR3 is TGTGCCAGCAGTTTCTCGGGACTGACCGCCTACAATGAGCAGTTCTTC.

Comment on this clonotype: This clone may be a read error of a much larger clone one base away. The J gene is TRBJ2-3, the V gene TRBV7-9; either TRBD1 or TRBD2 may supply D (6 bases each). V was shortened by 5 bases and J by 6 bases, with 24 bases between the two germline ends. The germline V gene encodes CDR1 SEHNR and CDR2 FQNEAQ (reference sequence). The CDR3 runs 17 residues. CDR3 residues: CASSHTNSSGGGDTQYF. The CDR3 DNA reads TGTGCCAGCAGCCACACAAACAGCAGCGGAGGGGGGGATACGCAGTATTTT.

This clonotype was observed a handful of times. Possible read error: a much larger clone is one base away. The rearrangement joins TRBV20-1 to TRBJ2-3; D gene ambiguous. The CDR3 consists of 14 residues. Germline lookup yields CDR1 DFQATT and CDR2 SNEGSKA (reference sequence). This CDR3 is CSARVRGSTDAQYF. The CDR3 DNA follows: TGCAGTGCTAGAGTGCGAGGCAGCACAGATGCGCAGTATTTT.

Points on this clonotype: A much larger clone lies one base from this, so it may be a read error. Without the conserved terminal phenylalanine or tryptophan, this CDR3 likely stems from a read error. This chain uses TRBV27 with TRBJ2-3; maybe TRBD1 (6 bases). The V end was cut by 2 bases, the J end by 4 bases, with 10 bases between. Germline V gene sequence: CDR1 MNHEY, CDR2 SMNVEV (reference sequence). The CDR3 spans 14 residues. The CDR3 DNA follows: TGTGCCAGCAGTTTAGTTCAGGGGTCAGATACGCAGTATTGT. Amino acids: CASSLVQGSDTQYC.

This clonotype has just a few counts. The rearrangement joins TRBV6-2 or TRBV6-3 to TRBJ2-3, with D possibly TRBD2 on 6 matching bases. Germline V CDR1 and CDR2: MNHEY, SVGEGT. The V end was cut by 3 bases, the J end by 2 bases, with 18 bases between. The CDR3 contains 17 residues. CDR3 in amino acids: CASSYAGRGGFTDTQYF. CDR3 coding DNA: TGTGCCAGCAGTTATGCGGGGCGGGGAGGCTTCACAGATACGCAGTATTTT.

This clonotype was counted many times. The chain is built from TRBV29-1 and TRBJ2-5; 8 nucleotides match TRBD1. In germline, CDR1 is SQVTM, CDR2 ANQGSEA. The length of the CDR3 is 13 residues. Trimming cost V 4 bases and J 3 bases; bases outside gene matches: 4. The CDR3 nucleotides read TGCAGCGTTGGGACAGGGAGAAAAGAGACCCAGTACTTC. Residues: CSVGTGRKETQYF.

Concerning this clonotype itself: An end of the junction differs from the germline gene, which may be a read error. J is TRBJ2-1 and V is TRBV6-5; D is tentatively TRBD1 or TRBD2 (5 bases each). Per the germline V gene, CDR1 is MNHEY and CDR2 is SVGAGI. CDR3 length: 15 residues. This chain's CDR3 is CAGSYTGTDYNEQFF. DNA of the CDR3: TGTGCCGGCAGCTATACCGGGACGGATTACAATGAGCAGTTCTTC.

This clonotype was seen at least ten times. V is TRBV12-3 or TRBV12-4 and J is TRBJ2-3, with TRBD1 matching over 10 bases. The CDR3 covers 14 residues. J gave up 3 bases and V 6 bases, and 3 bases lay outside the gene matches. The CDR3 loop reads CASRTGQGTDTQYF. The CDR3 DNA is TGTGCCAGCAGGACGGGACAGGGGACAGATACGCAGTATTTT.

This clonotype appeared many times. V is TRBV7-2 and J is TRBJ1-2; a possible D gene is TRBD1 (6 bases). Trimming shortened V by 4 bases and J by 2 bases, and 20 bases separated the two germline ends. This CDR3 comprises 17 residues. Looked up from germline, CDR1 is SGHTA and CDR2 is FQGNSA. The CDR3 reads CASSSDLGDRSNYGYTF. The CDR3, as DNA: TGTGCCAGCAGCTCCGACCTAGGAGACAGGTCAAACTATGGCTACACCTTC.

The V and J genes are TRBV2 and TRBJ2-2; D remains unclear. This CDR3 spans 14 amino acids. The V gene lost 7 bases and the J gene lost 3 bases, with 12 bases spanning the gap. The V gene's germline CDR1 is SNHLY and CDR2 FYNNEI. The chain's CDR3 is CASIGSAYTGELFF. In nucleotides, the CDR3 is TGTGCCAGCATAGGGTCAGCGTACACCGGGGAGCTGTTTTTT. The full variable domain, in which reference TRBV2 and TRBJ2-2 provide the parts outside the CDR3, is EPEVTQTPSHQVTQMGQEVILRCVPISNHLYFYWYRQILGQKVEFLVSFYNNEISEKSEIFDDQFSVERPDGSNFTLKIRSTKLEDSAMYFCASIGSAYTGELFFGEGSRLTVL.

In this sample, this clonotype turned up many times. The chain uses TRBV11-1 and TRBJ2-1, with 7 positions matching TRBD2. CDR1 and CDR2 from the germline V gene are SGHAT and FQDESV (reference sequence). The CDR3 is made up of 15 amino acids. Germline trimming cut 1 base from V and 3 bases from J; bases unmatched to any gene: 3. The CDR3, as DNA: TGTGCCAGCAGCTTAGAGACGGGGGGCTACAATGAGCAGTTCTTC. Amino acid sequence: CASSLETGGYNEQFF.

This clonotype was recorded only once. This could be a read error, since a much larger clone is one nucleotide away. The J gene is TRBJ2-7, the V gene TRBV10-3; 7 bases match TRBD1. CDR1 and CDR2 from the germline V gene are ENHRY and SYGVKD. The CDR3 sequence is 12 residues long. Trimming took 10 bases from V and 7 from J; bases not matched to a gene: 10. This chain's CDR3 is CASGNRGREQYF. Here the CDR3 DNA reads TGTGCCAGCGGTAACAGGGGACGAGAGCAGTACTTC.

This clonotype was observed at least ten times. The chain combines TRBV11-3 with TRBJ2-3; 13 bases map to TRBD2. The CDR3 is 16 amino acids. Germline CDR1 is SGHNT and CDR2 is YENEEA. With V trimmed by 6 bases and J by 0 bases, 3 bases remained unmatched. This CDR3 reads CASRWTSGSSTDTQYF. In DNA form, the CDR3 reads TGTGCCAGCAGGTGGACTAGCGGGAGTAGCACAGATACGCAGTATTTT.

Worth noting for this clonotype: A much larger clone is a single base away; this may be a read error. The chain carries TRBV5-1 and TRBJ2-6, with D perhaps matching TRBD1 (5 bases). The CDR3 is made up of 17 amino acids. Germline CDR1 SGHRS, CDR2 YFSETQ. The DNA for the CDR3 is TGCGCCAGCAGCCTTACCTCAACCTACTCTGGGGCCGACGTCCTGACTTTC. Protein product: CASSLTSTYSGADVLTF.

This clonotype was recorded once. This may stem from a read error, because a much larger clone lies one nucleotide away. The chain employs TRBV5-1 and TRBJ2-3; D not certain. Looked up from germline, CDR1 is SGHRS and CDR2 is YFSETQ. The CDR3 spans 15 residues. With 0 bases removed from V and 5 bases from J, the gap between germline ends came to 13 bases. CDR3 nucleotides: TGCGCCAGCAGCTTGGCCCCAGGTGACATAGATACGCAGTATTTT. It specifies CASSLAPGDIDTQYF. The variable domain in full, completed from reference TRBV5-1 and TRBJ2-3, reads KAGVTQTPRYLIKTRGQQVTLSCSPISGHRSVSWYQQTPGQGLQFLFEYFSETQRNKGNFPGRFSGRQFSNSRSEMNVSTLELGDSALYLCASSLAPGDIDTQYFGPGTRLTVL.

This clonotype was recorded at least ten times. The rearrangement links TRBV6-5 to TRBJ2-5; unclear D gene. The CDR3 length is 13 residues. Trimming took off 5 bases at V and 5 bases at J, with 12 bases between the two ends. Germline V gene sequence: CDR1 MNHEY, CDR2 SVGAGI. The CDR3 DNA sequence: TGTGCCAGCAGTCACACCCTCTCGGAGACCCAGTACTTC. Translated, it gives CASSHTLSETQYF.

In its sample, this clonotype was seen a few times. This may be a read error, as it is one base from a much larger clone. J is TRBJ2-5 and V is TRBV4-3; D is unclear. The J call may be incorrect, as the DNA end agrees better with TRBJ2-7. Germline values: CDR1 LGHNA, CDR2 YSLEER. The CDR3 totals 15 residues. CDR3 bases: TGCGCCAGCAGCCAAGAGAGTTCTCCTAGGTACGAGCAGTACTTC. Translation gives CASSQESSPRYEQYF.

The CDR3 bases are TGTGCCAGCAGTCCAAGGCTACCAGATACGCAGTTCTTC. Translating it yields CASSPRLPDTQFF. The genes are TRBV6-2 or TRBV6-3 and TRBJ2-1, with no clear D. CDR1 is MNHEY, CDR2 SVGEGT, per germline. Trimming removed 5 bases from V and 12 bases from J, with 17 bases in between. The length of the CDR3 is 13 residues.

The J gene is TRBJ2-3, the V gene TRBV5-1; D unresolved. V was trimmed by 3 bases and J by 2 bases, leaving 10 bases between them. The CDR3 is made up of 14 amino acids. Germline V gene data show CDR1 as SGHRS and CDR2 as YFSETQ. CDR3 bases: TGCGCCAGCAGCTCGGCGATTTCCACAGATACGCAGTATTTT. Translated, it gives CASSSAISTDTQYF.

The chain has TRBV12-3 or TRBV12-4 and TRBJ2-1; 8 bases map to TRBD2. V lost 7 bases, J lost 7 bases, and 3 bases stayed unmatched. CDR3 length: 12 amino acids. The CDR3 sequence: CASKREPNEQFF. The CDR3 bases are TGTGCCAGCAAGCGGGAGCCTAATGAGCAGTTCTTC.

The genes are TRBV7-9 and TRBJ2-7; the D is unclear. V lost 1 base, J lost 2 bases, and 15 bases lay in between. This CDR3 region has 16 residues. Per the germline V gene, CDR1 is SEHNR and CDR2 is FQNEAQ (reference sequence). The DNA for the CDR3 is TGTGCCAGCAGCTTAGAGTCGGCACGGGCGCCCTACGAGCAGTACTTC. It codes for CASSLESARAPYEQYF.

The V call is TRBV14, the J call TRBJ1-1; D may be TRBD1 (6 bases). V was pared by 1 base and J by 2 bases, with 11 bases between. This CDR3 contains 15 residues. CDR1 and CDR2 (germline): SGHDN, FVKESK. The CDR3 loop is CASSQVQGINTEAFF. The CDR3 DNA reads as TGTGCCAGCAGCCAAGTGCAGGGGATTAACACTGAAGCTTTCTTT. Variable domain in full (rest from reference TRBV14 and TRBJ1-1): EAGVTQFPSHSVIEKGQTVTLRCDPISGHDNLYWYRRVMGKEIKFLLHFVKESKQDESGMPNNRFLAERTGGTYSTLKVQPAELEDSGVYFCASSQVQGINTEAFFGQGTRLTVV.

This clonotype was observed a few times. This chain connects TRBV12-3 or TRBV12-4 to TRBJ2-7, with 8 bases lining up with TRBD2. V lost 3 bases and J lost 7; bases outside the gene matches: 8. CDR3 length: 14 residues. Written as DNA, the CDR3 is TGTGCCAGCAGTTTGCGGGGGGTTTACAATGAGCAGTACTTC. Translating gives CASSLRGVYNEQYF.

This clonotype was recorded many times. The chain carries TRBV7-2 and TRBJ2-5; D is unclear. Per the germline V gene, CDR1 is SGHTA and CDR2 is FQGNSA. The CDR3 is 14 residues long. V was cut by 4 bases and J by 4 bases, with 13 bases left in between. This CDR3 is CASSWAPGRETQYF. In DNA, the CDR3 is TGTGCCAGCAGCTGGGCCCCAGGTCGAGAGACCCAGTACTTC.